Presented here are 5 T cell receptor beta chains from one specimen sequenced in a study of PD-L1 blockade in urothelial cancer. Time point given: pretreatment peripheral blood. Measured with immunoSEQ multiplex PCR; TCRdb has only the in-frame clones, and not every one. The sample includes tens of thousands of clones, 84% of them seen just once. Sequencing used PBMCs, obtained around atezolizumab (anti-PD-L1) treatment. The receptors derive from a woman in her sixties or seventies with urothelial cancer.

The sample holds a few counts of this clone. The V and J genes are TRBV19 and TRBJ2-4; D perhaps matches TRBD1 (6 bases). Germline V gene data show CDR1 as LNHDA and CDR2 as SQIVND (reference sequence). V was cut by 6 bases and J by 8 bases, with 20 bases left in between. This CDR3 has 15 residues. The CDR3 region has the DNA TGTGCCAGTAGCGACGAGATGGACAGACGGGACATTCAGTACTTC. Encoded protein: CASSDEMDRRDIQYF.

V and J are TRBV29-1 and TRBJ2-1; D is uncertain. Per the germline V gene, CDR1 is SQVTM and CDR2 is ANQGSEA. The CDR3 runs 14 residues. Deletions cut 5 bases from V and 0 bases from J, with 11 bases between. The CDR3 nucleotides read TGCAGCGTTTCAAGGCTAGTCTCCTACAATGAGCAGTTCTTC. As protein: CSVSRLVSYNEQFF.

The chain employs TRBV30 and TRBJ1-2; 7 nucleotides line up with TRBD1. The CDR3 consists of 13 residues. The junction had 3 bases not matched to a gene; V was cut back by 2 bases and J by 3 bases. The germline V gene encodes CDR1 GTSNPN and CDR2 SVGIG (reference sequence). CDR3 sequence reads: CAWSTGADYGYTF. The CDR3 DNA reads as TGTGCCTGGAGTACAGGGGCAGACTATGGCTACACCTTC. Using reference TRBV30 and TRBJ1-2 for the parts outside the CDR3, the full variable domain is SQTIHQWPATLVQPVGSPLSLECTVEGTSNPNLYWYRQAAGRGLQLLFYSVGIGQISSEVPQNLSASRPQDRQFILSSKKLLLSDSGFYLCAWSTGADYGYTFGSGTRLTVV.

The rearrangement links TRBV9 to TRBJ1-1; D possibly corresponds to TRBD1 (6 bases). The CDR3 has 13 amino acids. Trimming took off 0 bases at V and 9 bases at J, with 12 bases between the two ends. Looked up from germline, CDR1 is SGDLS and CDR2 is YYNGEE. Here the CDR3 reads CASSVAVQGKAFF. CDR3 DNA sequence: TGTGCCAGCAGCGTAGCAGTGCAGGGGAAAGCTTTCTTT. Together with reference TRBV9 and TRBJ1-1, the CDR3 gives the full variable domain: DSGVTQTPKHLITATGQRVTLRCSPRSGDLSVYWYQQSLDQGLQFLIQYYNGEERAKGNILERFSAQQFPDLHSELNLSSLELGDSALYFCASSVAVQGKAFFGQGTRLTVV.

The rearrangement joins TRBV7-2 to TRBJ2-2; D is uncertain. Trimming took 1 base from V and 0 from J, leaving 12 bases between them. The CDR3 is 17 amino acids. CDR1 and CDR2 from the germline V gene are SGHTA and FQGNSA. CDR3 sequence reads: CASSLEQYLSNTGELFF. The DNA of the CDR3 is TGTGCCAGCAGCTTAGAGCAATATTTATCGAACACCGGGGAGCTGTTTTTT.